This TCR beta chain stems from a study of OX40 agonist ivuxolimab in advanced cancers. Background on the study: Patients receiving dose escalation had hepatocellular carcinoma, melanoma, renal cell or head and neck cancer. General study findings and limits: CD4+ and CD8+ blood T cells expanded clonally by week 6 at 0.1 to 3.0 mg/kg. On average, CD8+ T cells showed a greater number of expanded clones than CD4+.

This clone was detected a few times. Its antigen is undetermined. Trimming shortened V by 5 bases and J by 5 bases, and 25 bases separated the two germline ends. The germline V gene has CDR1 SQVTM and CDR2 ANQGSEA. This CDR3 is 16 amino acids long. Sampled blood was obtained at baseline, cycle 4 day 1, and cycle 7 day 1. Sequencing was performed with immunoSEQ multiplex PCR; in TCRdb, only in-frame clones are kept and a portion is missing. The sample has about 61,000 clones, approximately 89% seen once; the top ten hold 18%. The source of this sequence is an adult with an advanced solid tumor such as melanoma, head and neck, liver or kidney cancer. The gene calls are TRBV29-1 and TRBJ2-7; possibly TRBD2 for D (6 bases). Sample: CD4+ or CD8+ T cells sorted from blood, taken in a trial of the OX40 agonist ivuxolimab. CDR3 sequence reads: CSVSGPGDSPFHEQYF. The CDR3 region has the DNA TGCAGCGTTAGTGGCCCCGGGGACTCCCCGTTCCACGAGCAGTACTTC.